Below are 8 T cell receptor beta chains sequenced from a single sample in a study of patients and donors after allogeneic stem cell transplantation. TCRdb independently ran MiXCR on the RT-PCR reads; one entry per CDR3 protein. The sample lists 8,000 to 9,500 distinct CDR3 sequences; around 4.1% were seen once. Sequencing used blood, either unsorted or a sorted T cell fraction (not recorded which). These receptor sequences come from a human donor who was either an allogeneic HSCT recipient or a stem cell or donor lymphocyte infusion donor (not recorded which). It is not recorded whose cells these are; they may come from a transplant donor.

By share, this clonotype counts as medium-sized (0.01 to 0.1%). The chain links TRBV4-3 to TRBJ2-7; D unclear. Trimming removed 0 bases at V and 7 bases at J, with 13 bases between. There are 14 residues in the CDR3. Germline assignment: CDR1 LGHNA and CDR2 YSLEER. This CDR3 reads CASSQDHRKGEQYF. The CDR3 DNA is TGCGCCAGCAGCCAAGATCACCGTAAGGGAGAGCAGTACTTC.

This clonotype appeared a few times. This sequence joins TRBV18 and TRBJ2-7, with D perhaps matching TRBD2 (6 bases). The CDR3 totals 13 residues. Per the germline V gene, CDR1 is KGHSH and CDR2 is LQKENI. The germline V and J ends were trimmed by 5 bases and 7 bases, with 15 bases remaining between them. The CDR3: CASSSDFLAEQYF. As DNA, the CDR3 is TGTGCCAGCTCATCCGACTTCCTAGCGGAGCAGTACTTC.

This clonotype was seen at least ten times. This chain joins TRBV9 and TRBJ2-1; 7 bases are shared with TRBD2. Losses at the gene ends were 3 bases for V and 7 bases for J; bases not matched to a gene: 10. The CDR3 is 15 amino acids. Germline values: CDR1 SGDLS, CDR2 YYNGEE. CDR3 nucleotide sequence: TGTGCCAGCAGCGCCGGGAGGAGAACGGCAAATGAGCAGTTCTTC. Its protein is CASSAGRRTANEQFF.

This clonotype is labeled medium-sized. The genes are TRBV12-3 or TRBV12-4 and TRBJ1-1; D uncertain. V was trimmed by 3 bases and J by 0 bases, leaving 14 bases between them. CDR3 length: 16 residues. The CDR3 region has the DNA TGTGCCAGCAGTTTGGCCGTGCGACGGATGAACACTGAAGCTTTCTTT. Protein: CASSLAVRRMNTEAFF.

This clonotype was seen only once. This may come from a read error, since a much larger clone is one base off. The chain has TRBV5-1 and TRBJ2-4; 7 positions agree with TRBD1. CDR1 is SGHRS and CDR2 is YFSETQ in the germline V gene. The trim removed 0 bases at V and 7 bases at J, leaving 13 bases unmatched. The CDR3 is 17 amino acids. In nucleotides, the CDR3 is TGCGCCAGCAGCTTGGGTGGGGCGACAGGGTGCATGAACATTCAGTACTTC. Translated: CASSLGGATGCMNIQYF.

This clonotype is labeled medium-sized. The V and J genes are TRBV9 and TRBJ2-3; D is possibly TRBD2 (6 bases). The CDR3 is 16 amino acids. Germline lookup yields CDR1 SGDLS and CDR2 YYNGEE. Trimming removed 0 bases from V and 1 base from J, with 12 bases in between. The CDR3 loop reads CASSVGPSGGTDTQYF. The CDR3, as DNA: TGTGCCAGCAGCGTAGGACCATCGGGGGGCACAGATACGCAGTATTTT.

Many counts were recorded for this clonotype. V usage is TRBV3-1 and J usage is TRBJ2-3, with unresolved D. Germline values: CDR1 LGHDT, CDR2 YNNKEL (reference sequence). Trimming removed 4 bases at V and 1 base at J, with 6 bases between. The CDR3 is made up of 13 amino acids. CDR3 in amino acids: CASSPTGTDTQYF. The CDR3 region has the DNA TGTGCCAGCAGCCCGACGGGCACAGATACGCAGTATTTT.

This clonotype was observed many times. The chain has TRBV12-3 or TRBV12-4 and TRBJ2-4; D remains unclear. The CDR3 has 14 amino acids. The V end was cut by 6 bases, the J end by 0 bases, with 9 bases between. The CDR3 DNA is TGTGCCAGCAGCATGACTGAAGCCAAAAACATTCAGTACTTC. Encoded protein: CASSMTEAKNIQYF.